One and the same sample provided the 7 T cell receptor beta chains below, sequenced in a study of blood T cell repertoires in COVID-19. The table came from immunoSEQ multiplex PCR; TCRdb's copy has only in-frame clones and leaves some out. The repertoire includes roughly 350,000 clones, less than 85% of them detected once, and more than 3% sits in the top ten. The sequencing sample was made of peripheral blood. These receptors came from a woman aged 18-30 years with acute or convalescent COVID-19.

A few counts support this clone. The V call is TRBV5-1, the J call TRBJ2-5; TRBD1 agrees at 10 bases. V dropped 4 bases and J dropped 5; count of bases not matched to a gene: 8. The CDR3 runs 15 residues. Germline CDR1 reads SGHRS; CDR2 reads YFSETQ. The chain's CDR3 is CASSPGTGVVETQYF. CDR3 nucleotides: TGCGCCAGCAGCCCTGGGACAGGGGTTGTGGAGACCCAGTACTTC.

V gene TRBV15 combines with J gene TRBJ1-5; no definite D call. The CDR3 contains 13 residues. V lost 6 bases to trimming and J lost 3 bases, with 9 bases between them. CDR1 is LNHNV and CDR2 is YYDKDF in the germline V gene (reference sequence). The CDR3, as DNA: TGTGCCACCAGTTCACAGACCAATCAGCCCCAGCATTTT. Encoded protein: CATSSQTNQPQHF.

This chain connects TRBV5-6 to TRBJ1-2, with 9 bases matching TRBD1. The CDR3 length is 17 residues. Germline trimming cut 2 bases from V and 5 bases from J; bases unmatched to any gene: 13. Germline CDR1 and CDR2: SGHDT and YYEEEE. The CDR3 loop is CASSFPGQGRFRYGYTF. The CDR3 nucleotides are TGTGCCAGCAGCTTTCCGGGACAGGGCCGTTTTAGGTATGGCTACACCTTC.

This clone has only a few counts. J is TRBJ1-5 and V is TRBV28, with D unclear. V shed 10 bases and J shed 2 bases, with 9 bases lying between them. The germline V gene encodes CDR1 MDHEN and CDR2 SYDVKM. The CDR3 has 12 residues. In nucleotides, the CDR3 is TGTGCCACCCGGGGTGGCAATCAGCCCCAGCATTTT. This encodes CATRGGNQPQHF.

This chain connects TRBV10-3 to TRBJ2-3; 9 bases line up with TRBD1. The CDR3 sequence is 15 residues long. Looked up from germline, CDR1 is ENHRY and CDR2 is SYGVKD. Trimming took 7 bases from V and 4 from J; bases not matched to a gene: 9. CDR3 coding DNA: TGTGCCATCAACCCTACAGGGGGCGCAGCAGATACGCAGTATTTT. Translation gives CAINPTGGAADTQYF.

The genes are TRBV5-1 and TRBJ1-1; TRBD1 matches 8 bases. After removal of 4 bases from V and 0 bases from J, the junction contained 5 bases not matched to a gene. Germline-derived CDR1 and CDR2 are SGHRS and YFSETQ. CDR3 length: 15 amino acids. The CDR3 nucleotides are TGCGCCAGCAGCGGGACAGGAAACATGAACACTGAAGCTTTCTTT. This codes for CASSGTGNMNTEAFF.

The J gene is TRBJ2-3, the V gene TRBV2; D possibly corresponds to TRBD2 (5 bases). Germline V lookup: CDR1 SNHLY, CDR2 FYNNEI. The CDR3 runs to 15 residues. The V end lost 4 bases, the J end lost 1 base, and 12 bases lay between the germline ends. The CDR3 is CASSVRLAGTDTQYF. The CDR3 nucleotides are TGTGCCAGCAGTGTACGCCTAGCTGGCACAGATACGCAGTATTTT.